The 3 T cell receptor beta chains below were found in one sample sequenced in a study of cytomegalovirus exposure and HLA in healthy donors. Amplification used 60 Vbeta primers and 13 Jbeta primers. Generated by immunoSEQ multiplex PCR, the TCRdb table keeps only in-frame clones and is missing some. Of around 150,000 clones in the sample, around 84% were seen once. Sequencing input: PBMCs. The origin of the receptors is a man aged 45 to 65 in good health and CMV-seropositive.

This clone has more than one count but fewer than ten. The chain couples TRBV15 to TRBJ2-5, with 10 bases matching TRBD2. The CDR3 spans 17 residues. The ends lost 4 bases at V and 1 base at J; junction bases unmatched: 9. Germline V gives CDR1 LNHNV, CDR2 YYDKDF (reference sequence). CDR3 coding DNA: TGTGCCACCAGCACCTTACCGGGACTAGCGACCCAAGAGACCCAGTACTTC. It specifies CATSTLPGLATQETQYF.

This clone appeared a few times. This CDR3 is CASSPSTGAEEKLFF. The CDR3, as DNA: TGCGCCAGCAGCCCCTCGACAGGGGCGGAAGAAAAACTGTTTTTT. This chain joins TRBV5-1 and TRBJ1-4, with TRBD1 matching 8 bases. The germline CDR1 and CDR2 sequences are SGHRS and YFSETQ. CDR3 length: 15 residues. The V gene end was trimmed by 4 bases and the J gene end by 8 bases; junction bases not matched to a gene: 10.

J is TRBJ1-5 and V is TRBV2; tentatively, D is TRBD1 (6 bases). Trimming took 7 bases from V and 0 from J, leaving 10 bases between them. The CDR3 extends over 14 amino acids. In germline, CDR1 is SNHLY, CDR2 FYNNEI. CDR3 in amino acids: CASNYRDSNQPQHF. The CDR3 nucleotides read TGTGCCAGCAATTACAGGGATAGCAATCAGCCCCAGCATTTT. Variable domain in full (rest from reference TRBV2 and TRBJ1-5): EPEVTQTPSHQVTQMGQEVILRCVPISNHLYFYWYRQILGQKVEFLVSFYNNEISEKSEIFDDQFSVERPDGSNFTLKIRSTKLEDSAMYFCASNYRDSNQPQHFGDGTRLSIL.